This record concerns one T cell receptor (beta chain) sequence. With the read ending 3 residues before the CDR3 end, the germline J gene is used to fill in that end. CDR3 length: 16 amino acids. V shed 4 bases and J 3 bases; nucleotides not matched to a gene: 11. CDR1 is MNHNS, CDR2 SASEGT, per germline. These data are taken from a study of T cells in women clearing cervical HPV infection. The data were produced by immunoSEQ multiplex PCR, yet TCRdb's version contains in-frame clones alone and is incomplete. This listing includes under 50,000 clones. This chain joins TRBV6-1 and TRBJ1-1; 7 bases match TRBD1. Material: blood buffy coat. The clonotype was recovered from a woman aged 18-70 years with a cervical HPV16 infection that either progressed to CIN3+ or cleared (not recorded which). The CDR3 region is CASSADRAGIDTEAFF. CDR3 bases read: TGTGCCAGCAGTGCCGACAGGGCGGGGATTGACACTGAA.